This T cell receptor (beta chain) is from a study of OX40 agonist ivuxolimab in advanced cancers. With regard to this clone: Its antigen remains unidentified.

Looked up from germline, CDR1 is SGDLS and CDR2 is YYNGEE. J lost 3 bases, V lost 3 bases, and 7 bases had no gene match. The CDR3 has 15 amino acids. Broader study findings: Antigens targeted by the expanded peripheral T cells were not determined. There was clonal expansion of CD4+ and CD8+ blood T cells by week 6 at 0.1 to 3.0 mg/kg. Averaged across samples, CD8+ T cells carried more expanded clones than CD4+ did. Nonresponders included some who also had low normalized T-cell clonal expansion.

This table comes from immunoSEQ multiplex PCR, and its TCRdb copy is limited to in-frame clones, with some not included. The profile shows roughly 92,000 clones, around 90% of them singletons. The sequenced sample was CD4+ or CD8+ T cells sorted from blood, obtained in a trial of the OX40 agonist ivuxolimab. This clonotype was obtained from an adult with an advanced solid tumor such as melanoma, head and neck, liver or kidney cancer. The chain uses TRBV9 and TRBJ2-7; 9 bases line up with TRBD1. DNA for the CDR3: TGTGCCAGCAGCGATGGGACAGGGCCTAACTACGAGCAGTACTTC. The encoded protein is CASSDGTGPNYEQYF. Supplemented by reference TRBV9 and TRBJ2-7, the full variable domain reads DSGVTQTPKHLITATGQRVTLRCSPRSGDLSVYWYQQSLDQGLQFLIQYYNGEERAKGNILERFSAQQFPDLHSELNLSSLELGDSALYFCASSDGTGPNYEQYFGPGTRLTVT.